Below are 7 T cell receptor beta chains sequenced from a single sample in a study of T cell clonality in common variable immunodeficiency. Sequencing was performed with immunoSEQ multiplex PCR; in TCRdb, only in-frame clones are kept and a portion is missing. The sample presents over 40,000 clones, none singletons. Sequenced material: peripheral blood mononuclear cells. The receptor source for this set is a person aged 18 to 75 in good health.

This clone is large within its sample. The read finishes 3 residues shy of the CDR3 end, and the germline J gene is used to complete it. The chain combines TRBV7-8 with TRBJ1-3; 7 nucleotides agree with TRBD1. V shed 5 bases, J shed 2 bases, and the junction held 3 bases outside the gene matches. The CDR3 consists of 14 residues. CDR1 SGHVS and CDR2 FQNEAQ come from the germline V gene. CDR3 sequence reads: CASSAGTAGNTIYF. Partial CDR3 DNA: TGTGCCAGCAGCGCTGGGACAGCTGGAAACACC.

In this sample, this clone turned up many times. Coverage ceases 3 residues before the CDR3 finishes, and the germline J gene fills in the end. The chain combines TRBV2 with TRBJ1-2, with D unresolved. The V end lost 4 bases, the J end lost 2 bases, and 8 bases lay between the germline ends. Germline assignment: CDR1 SNHLY and CDR2 FYNNEI. This CDR3 is 13 amino acids long. CDR3 bases read: TGTGCCAGCAGTGCTCAGAGAAACTATGGC. Amino acid sequence: CASSAQRNYG. The full-length CDR3 reads as CASSAQRNYGYTF.

This clone was detected ten times or more. This chain's CDR3 is CAWSGTVEAFF. The part of the CDR3 DNA that was read is TGTGCCTGGAGTGGAACAGTCGAA. The chain is built from TRBV30 and TRBJ1-1; no clear D. The read falls 3 residues short of the CDR3 end, and the missing part is taken from the germline J gene. In germline, CDR1 is GTSNPN, CDR2 SVGIG (reference sequence). The CDR3 length is 11 residues.

This clone was recorded many times. The read terminates 3 residues ahead of where the CDR3 ends, so the germline J gene completes it. The J gene is TRBJ2-3, the V gene TRBV29-1; possible D gene TRBD1, 5 bases. Germline V gene lookup returns CDR1 SQVTM and CDR2 ANQGSEA. The CDR3 spans 13 residues. The V end lost 5 bases, the J end lost 4 bases, and 13 bases lay between the germline ends. Here the CDR3 reads CSVFRQLADTQYF. The sequenced part of the CDR3 DNA is TGCAGCGTTTTCAGACAGCTCGCAGATACG.

This clone showed up many times. The CDR3 is cut off 3 residues early in the read; its end comes from the germline J gene. This chain joins TRBV29-1 and TRBJ2-7; TRBD2 matches 12 bases. Germline V lookup: CDR1 SQVTM, CDR2 ANQGSEA. The CDR3 consists of 15 residues. The V gene end was trimmed by 4 bases and the J gene end by 1 base; junction bases not matched to a gene: 5. CDR3 sequence: CSVALAGGQSYEQYF. The sequenced CDR3 bases are TGCAGCGTTGCACTAGCGGGGGGTCAATCCTACGAG.

This clone was recorded a few times. Compared with germline, one end of the junction differs, possibly owing to a read error. The read stops 3 residues short of the end of the CDR3; the missing end is completed from the germline J gene. Other DNA sequences from this sample encode an identical CDR3 as well. The chain uses TRBV19 and TRBJ1-3; D is ambiguous. The CDR3 contains 16 residues. CDR1 and CDR2 (germline): LNHDA, SQIVND (reference sequence). The chain's CDR3 is CASSIMSAGSGNTIYF. The covered CDR3 bases are TGTGCCAGTAGTATAATGTCGGCAGGCTCTGGAAACACA.

There are many counts of this clone. Sequencing ends 3 residues short of the CDR3 end; the germline J gene provides the rest. This chain connects TRBV28 to TRBJ1-5; 7 nucleotides line up with TRBD1. V shed 5 bases, J shed 6 bases, and the junction held 13 bases outside the gene matches. Looked up from germline, CDR1 is MDHEN and CDR2 is SYDVKM. This CDR3 contains 16 residues. The CDR3: CASSAPGQIHPQPQHF. The covered CDR3 bases are TGTGCCAGCAGTGCTCCGGGACAGATACACCCTCAGCCC.